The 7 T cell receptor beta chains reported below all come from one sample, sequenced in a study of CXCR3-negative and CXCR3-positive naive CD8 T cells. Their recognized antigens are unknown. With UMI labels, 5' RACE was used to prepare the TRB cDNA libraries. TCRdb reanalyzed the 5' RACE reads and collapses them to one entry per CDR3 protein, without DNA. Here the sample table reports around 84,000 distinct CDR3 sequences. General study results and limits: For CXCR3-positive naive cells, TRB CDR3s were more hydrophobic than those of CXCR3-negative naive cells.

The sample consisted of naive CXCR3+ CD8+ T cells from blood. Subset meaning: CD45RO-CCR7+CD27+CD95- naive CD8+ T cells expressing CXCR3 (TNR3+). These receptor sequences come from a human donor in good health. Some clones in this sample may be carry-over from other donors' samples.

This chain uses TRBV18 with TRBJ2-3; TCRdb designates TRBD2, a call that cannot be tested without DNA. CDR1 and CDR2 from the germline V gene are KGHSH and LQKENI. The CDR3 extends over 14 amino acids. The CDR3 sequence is CASSVATSTDTQYF.

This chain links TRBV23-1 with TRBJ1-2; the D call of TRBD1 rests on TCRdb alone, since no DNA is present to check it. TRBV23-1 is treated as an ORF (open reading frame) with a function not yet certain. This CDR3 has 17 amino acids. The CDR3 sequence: CASSQKLDRPFNYGYTF.

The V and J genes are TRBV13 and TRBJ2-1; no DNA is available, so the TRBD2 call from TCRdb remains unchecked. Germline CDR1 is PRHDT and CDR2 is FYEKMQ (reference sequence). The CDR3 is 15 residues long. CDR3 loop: CASSEPGTRNNEQFF.

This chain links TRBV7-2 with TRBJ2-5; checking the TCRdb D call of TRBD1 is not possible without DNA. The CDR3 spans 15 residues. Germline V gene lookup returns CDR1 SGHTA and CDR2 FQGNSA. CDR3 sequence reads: CASSSSGARWETQYF.

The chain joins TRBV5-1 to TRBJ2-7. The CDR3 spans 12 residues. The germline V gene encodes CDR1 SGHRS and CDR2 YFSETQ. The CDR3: CASSLVGIEQYF.

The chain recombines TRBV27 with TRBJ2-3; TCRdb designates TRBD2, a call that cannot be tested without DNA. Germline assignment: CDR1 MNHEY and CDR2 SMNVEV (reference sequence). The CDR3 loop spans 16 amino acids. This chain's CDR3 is CASSLLGLAGTDTQYF.

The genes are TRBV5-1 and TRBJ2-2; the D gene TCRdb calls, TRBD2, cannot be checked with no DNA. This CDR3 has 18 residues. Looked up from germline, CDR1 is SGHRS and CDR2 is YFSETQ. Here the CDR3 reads CASSSPTLAGVQTGELFF.